This record covers a single TCR beta chain. Its antigen is as yet unknown. Amplification yielded TCR beta CDR3 regions, with RNA transcripts as the source. RT-PCR in the first round (using the HTBI primer set) targeted the TCR CDR3. TCRdb processed the multiplex PCR reads anew with MiXCR; each CDR3 protein has one entry. This table holds 600,000 to 850,000 distinct CDR3 sequences, 18% found once. These data come from a study of T cells in Graves' hyperthyroidism and ophthalmopathy. Study results and caveats: Separating ophthalmopathy from stable hyperthyroidism was achieved by a 13 V-J model. Blood also contained most expanded thyroid clonotypes above 0.001.

Investigators excluded patients with uncontrolled infection, other autoimmune disease, pregnancy or lactation. PBMCs came from about 10 ml fresh peripheral blood. V dropped 7 bases and J dropped 5 bases, with 8 bases sitting between them. The CDR3 has 10 residues. Germline lookup yields CDR1 SQVTM and CDR2 ANQGSEA. The source of this sequence is a woman in her forties or fifties with Graves' hyperthyroidism that later progressed to Graves' ophthalmopathy. The chain carries TRBV29-1 and TRBJ2-5; D is perhaps TRBD2 (6 bases). Sequencing was performed on blood. The CDR3 DNA is TGCAGCGATGGGAGGGAGACCCAGTACTTC. Protein: CSDGRETQYF.